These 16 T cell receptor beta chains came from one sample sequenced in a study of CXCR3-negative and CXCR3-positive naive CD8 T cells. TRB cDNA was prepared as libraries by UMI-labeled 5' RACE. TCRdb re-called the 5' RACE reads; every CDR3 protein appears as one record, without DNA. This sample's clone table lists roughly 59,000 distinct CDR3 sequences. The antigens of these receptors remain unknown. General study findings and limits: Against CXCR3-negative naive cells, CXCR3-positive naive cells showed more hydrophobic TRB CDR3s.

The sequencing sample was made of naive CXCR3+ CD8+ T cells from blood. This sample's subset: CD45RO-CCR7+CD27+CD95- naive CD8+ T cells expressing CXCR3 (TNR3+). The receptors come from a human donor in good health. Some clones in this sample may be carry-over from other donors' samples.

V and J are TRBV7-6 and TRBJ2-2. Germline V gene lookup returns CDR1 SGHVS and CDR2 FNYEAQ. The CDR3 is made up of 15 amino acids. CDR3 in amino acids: CASSLAIFGTGELFF.

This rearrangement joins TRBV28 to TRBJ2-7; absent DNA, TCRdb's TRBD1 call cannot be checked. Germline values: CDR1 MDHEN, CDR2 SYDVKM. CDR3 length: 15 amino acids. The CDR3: CASSLTTGSSYEQYF.

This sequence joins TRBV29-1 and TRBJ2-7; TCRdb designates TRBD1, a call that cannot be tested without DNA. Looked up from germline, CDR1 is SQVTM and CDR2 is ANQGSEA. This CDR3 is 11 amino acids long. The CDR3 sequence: CSPGRSYEQYF.

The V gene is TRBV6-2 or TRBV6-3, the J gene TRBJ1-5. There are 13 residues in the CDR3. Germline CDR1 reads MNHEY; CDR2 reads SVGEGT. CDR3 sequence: CASSIFSNQPQHF.

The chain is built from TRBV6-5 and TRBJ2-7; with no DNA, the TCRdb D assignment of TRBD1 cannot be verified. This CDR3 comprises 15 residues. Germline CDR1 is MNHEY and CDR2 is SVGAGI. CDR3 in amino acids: CASSYSQGSPYGQYF.

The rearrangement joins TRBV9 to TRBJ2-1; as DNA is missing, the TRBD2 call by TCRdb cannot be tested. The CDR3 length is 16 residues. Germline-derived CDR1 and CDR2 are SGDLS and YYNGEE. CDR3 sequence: CASSGPGTSGYNEQFF.

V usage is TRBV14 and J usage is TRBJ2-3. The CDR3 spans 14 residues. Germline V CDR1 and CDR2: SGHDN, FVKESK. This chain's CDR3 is CASSQVPITDTQYF.

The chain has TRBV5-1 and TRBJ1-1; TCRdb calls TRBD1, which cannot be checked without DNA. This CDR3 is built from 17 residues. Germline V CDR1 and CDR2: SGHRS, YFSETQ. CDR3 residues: CASSAVSPRTLGTEAFF.

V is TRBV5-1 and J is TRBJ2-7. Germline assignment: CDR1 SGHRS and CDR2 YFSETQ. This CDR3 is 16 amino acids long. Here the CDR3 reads CASSLGMAGDPYEQYF.

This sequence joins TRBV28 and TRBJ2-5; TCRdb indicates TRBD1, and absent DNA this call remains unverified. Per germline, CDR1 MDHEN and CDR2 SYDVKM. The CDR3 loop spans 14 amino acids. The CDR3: CASSLRDWGETQYF.

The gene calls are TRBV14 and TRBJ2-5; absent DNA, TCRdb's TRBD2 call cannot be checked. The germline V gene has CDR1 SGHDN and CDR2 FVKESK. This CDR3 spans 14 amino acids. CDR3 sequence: CASSQAGTTGTQYF.

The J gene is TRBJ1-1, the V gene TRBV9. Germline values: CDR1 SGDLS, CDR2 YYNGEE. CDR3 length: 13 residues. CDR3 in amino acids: CASSVELNTEAFF.

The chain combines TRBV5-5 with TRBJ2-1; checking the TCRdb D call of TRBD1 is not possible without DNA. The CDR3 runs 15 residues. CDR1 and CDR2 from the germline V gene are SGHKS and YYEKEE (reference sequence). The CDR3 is CASSHTGEPKNEQFF. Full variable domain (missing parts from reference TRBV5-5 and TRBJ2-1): DAGVTQSPTHLIKTRGQQVTLRCSPISGHKSVSWYQQVLGQGPQFIFQYYEKEERGRGNFPDRFSARQFPNYSSELNVNALLLGDSALYLCASSHTGEPKNEQFFGPGTRLTVL.

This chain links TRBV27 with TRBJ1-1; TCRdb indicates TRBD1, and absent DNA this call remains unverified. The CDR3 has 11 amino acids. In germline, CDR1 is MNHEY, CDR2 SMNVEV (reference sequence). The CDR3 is CASSSGTKAFF.

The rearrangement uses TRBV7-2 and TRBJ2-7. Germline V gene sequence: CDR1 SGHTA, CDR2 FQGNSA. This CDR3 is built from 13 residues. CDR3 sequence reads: CASSLEDGYEQYF.

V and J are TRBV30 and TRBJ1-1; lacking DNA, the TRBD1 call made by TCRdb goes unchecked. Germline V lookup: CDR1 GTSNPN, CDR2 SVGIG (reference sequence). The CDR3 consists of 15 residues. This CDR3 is CAWSPGAGGNTEAFF. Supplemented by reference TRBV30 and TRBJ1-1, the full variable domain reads SQTIHQWPATLVQPVGSPLSLECTVEGTSNPNLYWYRQAAGRGLQLLFYSVGIGQISSEVPQNLSASRPQDRQFILSSKKLLLSDSGFYLCAWSPGAGGNTEAFFGQGTRLTVV.